The present TCR beta chain was sequenced within a study of graft-versus-host responses after intestinal transplantation (TCRdb year 2021). For context, the study as a whole: Multivisceral, liver-intestinal, or isolated intestinal transplants were received by the recipients. Every recipient was given anti-thymocyte globulin induction, followed by around three years of maintenance tacrolimus and steroids. Graft-versus-host and host-versus-graft alloreactive T cell clones were tracked in the graft, circulation and bone marrow after intestinal transplantation using bulk TCR-beta CDR3 sequencing. To identify alloreactive clones, pre-transplant mixed lymphocyte reaction products were sequenced and then compared with unstimulated pre-transplant donor and recipient T cells. A cohort of 24 intestinal transplant recipients, including one retransplant, was enrolled, and 3 patients lacking pretransplant specimens were excluded. A peak of at least 4% donor T cells among recipient peripheral blood mononuclear cells was the definition used for donor T cell macrochimerism. Rather than going through the commercial service, samples from three later patients were sequenced in-house on an Illumina MiSeq and processed with MiXCR. Overall results and qualifications from the work: In patients with donor T cell macrochimerism, the allografts had high GvH to HvG T cell clonal ratios. The relatively low number and heterogeneity of intestinal transplant patients limited the conclusions. GvH clones were detected in recipient bone marrow, and some appeared earlier in ileal mucosa or blood, consistent with an intestinal mucosal origin. Early after transplant, declines in HvG clones were associated with peak levels of circulating GvH clones.

Counted from cysteine to phenylalanine, this CDR3 has 12 amino acids. Only the CDR3 part of the read is kept: 36 bases, read in frame from the first base. CDR1 and CDR2 are drawn from the germline V gene (reference sequence): LNHDA, SQIVND. V and J lose 1 base and 1 base, and a span of 1 base separates them. Library preparation used the immunoSEQ multiplex PCR assay. For most patients, genomic DNA was subjected to high-throughput TCR-beta CDR3 sequencing by Adaptive Biotechnologies. Per the source publication's procedure: TCR sequencing data were retrieved from Adaptive's ImmunoSEQ software for some 17 patients, whereas three other patients were processed with MiXCR and VDJtools. Because the origin of CDR3 nucleotide sequences shared between donor and recipient could not be assigned, those sequences were removed. At least 2-fold expansion over unstimulated cells and a minimum CFSE-low frequency of 0.002% (template counts) or 0.001% (read counts) were required for clones to be classified as alloreactive. Mappable clones were those detected in sequenced pre-transplant spleen, lymph node, or MLR CFSE-low populations of the donor or recipient. Cumulative frequency of alloreactive clones was calculated as a percentage of all sequences weighted by copy number. Entries here come from immuneACCESS through TCRdb and include only in-frame sequences with V and J called. Some clones fail to appear in such tables; in the studies checked, an unresolved V gene covers under half of the shortfall, and the cause of the remainder is unknown. That table is the source of V, J and clone size, and D and trimming were worked out from the DNA. For this sample there are about 63,000 clones; about nine tenths appear just once. In total, the top ten clones hold around 1.7% of the sample.

Note on this clone: Its antigen remains unidentified. No base-level quality is on record; no much larger clone is a single base apart. Other nucleotide sequences in the sample specify the same CDR3.

Intraepithelial and lamina propria lymphocytes were isolated from graft specimens using dithiothreitol, EDTA incubations and collagenase D digestion. Serial intestinal graft biopsy specimens collected up to 600 days after transplant underwent bulk TCR-beta sequencing. Sequenced here: ileum tissue, sampled roughly 54 weeks after transplant. Here the chain combines TRBV19 and TRBJ1-1; confidence is insufficient to name the D gene. The source is a human patient who received an intestinal transplant, so some T cells may come from the graft donor. The CDR3 region: CASSIGNTEAFF. Read as DNA, the sequence is TGTGCCAGTAGTATAGGGAACACTGAAGCTTTCTTT. The CDR3 plus the reference TRBV19 and TRBJ1-1 genes for the other parts give the full variable domain: DGGITQSPKYLFRKEGQNVTLSCEQNLNHDAMYWYRQDPGQGLRLIYYSQIVNDFQKGDIAEGYSVSREKKESFPLTVTSAQKNPTAFYLCASSIGNTEAFFGQGTRLTVV.